The next 18 T cell receptor beta chains were all read from a single sample in a study of CD8+CD57+ T cells in acquired aplastic anemia (dated 2018 in TCRdb). Flow cytometry had shown CD8+CD57+ cell expansion in the patients selected for sequencing. These reads were obtained on an Illumina HiSeq 2000. Genomic DNA served as template for TCR beta VDJ combination and CDR3 sequence profiling. The raw public data were reprocessed by TCRdb itself: fastp quality trimming at Q25, MiXCR clonotype calling, in-frame beta chains only. Merged by CDR3 protein, the rows form single entries marked with the most common genes and DNA. The sample table contains just over 150,000 distinct CDR3 sequences; only one count was recorded for less than 50% of them. In total, the top ten clones hold about 30% of the sample. Sequencing was performed on sorted CD4+, CD8+, or CD8+CD57+ T cells (not recorded which) from PBMCs. The source of these receptors is a human donor with aplastic anemia.

The CDR3 coding sequence is TGTGCCACCAGTGATTTGCAGTGGACAGGCTCTAGCACAGATACGCAGTATTTT. This translates into CATSDLQWTGSSTDTQYF. V usage is TRBV24-1 and J usage is TRBJ2-3, with 7 bases lining up with TRBD1. The CDR3 sequence is 18 residues long. V shed 0 bases and J 0 bases; nucleotides not matched to a gene: 8. Germline assignment: CDR1 KGHDR and CDR2 SFDVKD.

V usage is TRBV7-8 and J usage is TRBJ1-6; the match to TRBD1 covers 10 bases. Germline CDR1 reads SGHVS; CDR2 reads FQNEAQ. With V trimmed by 1 base and J by 9 bases, 0 bases remained unmatched. CDR3 length: 14 amino acids. Here the CDR3 DNA reads TGTGCCAGCAGCTTAGGGACAGGGGGTTCACCCCTCCACTTT. Its protein product is CASSLGTGGSPLHF.

This clonotype showed up just once. A much larger clone lies one base from this, so it may be a read error. The V and J genes are TRBV11-2 and TRBJ1-2; 7 bases are a match to TRBD1. Germline lookup yields CDR1 SGHAT and CDR2 FQNNGV. The CDR3 extends over 15 amino acids. Germline trimming cut 5 bases from V and 5 bases from J; bases unmatched to any gene: 11. The CDR3 bases are TGTGCCAGCAGCGGCGGACAGGTTGCTAGGTATGGCTACACCTTC. As protein: CASSGGQVARYGYTF. Combining the CDR3 with reference TRBV11-2 and TRBJ1-2 gives the whole variable domain EAGVAQSPRYKIIEKRQSVAFWCNPISGHATLYWYQQILGQGPKLLIQFQNNGVVDDSQLPKDRFSAERLKGVDSTLKIQPAKLEDSAVYLCASSGGQVARYGYTFGSGTRLTVV.

V and J are TRBV5-1 and TRBJ1-1, with D possibly TRBD1 on 6 matching bases. Germline V gene sequence: CDR1 SGHRS, CDR2 YFSETQ. The CDR3 is 15 amino acids. V gave up 2 bases and J gave up 2 bases, with 13 bases separating them. The CDR3 spells CASSFSPGANTEAFF. The CDR3 nucleotides are TGCGCCAGCAGCTTCAGTCCAGGGGCAAACACTGAAGCTTTCTTT. The full variable domain, in which reference TRBV5-1 and TRBJ1-1 provide the parts outside the CDR3, is KAGVTQTPRYLIKTRGQQVTLSCSPISGHRSVSWYQQTPGQGLQFLFEYFSETQRNKGNFPGRFSGRQFSNSRSEMNVSTLELGDSALYLCASSFSPGANTEAFFGQGTRLTVV.

The V gene is TRBV7-2, the J gene TRBJ2-1, with 7 bases matching TRBD2. CDR1 and CDR2 (germline): SGHTA, FQGNSA. V was pared by 5 bases and J by 15 bases, with 10 bases of the junction left unmatched. This CDR3 comprises 12 residues. The CDR3 nucleotides are TGTGCCAGCAGCCGGCCAGGCGGGAGACCGTTCTTC. This sequence encodes CASSRPGGRPFF.

V is TRBV19 and J is TRBJ2-7, with 8 bases matching TRBD2. From germline, CDR1 is LNHDA and CDR2 SQIVND (reference sequence). The CDR3 is made up of 15 amino acids. V lost 6 bases to trimming and J lost 4 bases; unmatched junction nucleotides: 11. The CDR3 spells CASRRGLASAYEQYF. CDR3 nucleotides: TGTGCCAGTAGACGAGGACTAGCCTCGGCGTACGAGCAGTACTTC.

The chain couples TRBV29-1 to TRBJ1-2; D is perhaps TRBD1 (5 bases). The CDR3 has 12 residues. CDR1 is SQVTM, CDR2 ANQGSEA, per germline. DNA of the CDR3: TGCACAGGGTGGGCAGGGATGAGTGGCTACACCTTC. It translates to CTGWAGMSGYTF.

This clonotype was picked up many times. This chain connects TRBV11-2 to TRBJ2-3, with D possibly TRBD2 on 6 matching bases. Looked up from germline, CDR1 is SGHAT and CDR2 is FQNNGV. The CDR3 sequence is 18 residues long. V was pared by 6 bases and J by 4 bases, with 26 bases between. As DNA, the CDR3 is TGTGCCAGCAGTTACCATAGCGGCATCACCCCGGGGGCAGATACGCAGTATTTT. Its protein product is CASSYHSGITPGADTQYF.

This rearrangement joins TRBV20-1 to TRBJ2-7; possible D gene TRBD2, 8 bases. The V and J ends lost 5 bases and 7 bases respectively, with 15 bases between them. The CDR3 loop spans 12 amino acids. CDR1 and CDR2 from the germline V gene are DFQATT and SNEGSKA (reference sequence). DNA of the CDR3: TGCAGTGCTTTGGGACAGCGGGGGGAGCAGTACTTC. Protein: CSALGQRGEQYF.

This chain connects TRBV7-9 to TRBJ1-1, with unresolved D. Germline values: CDR1 SEHNR, CDR2 FQNEAQ (reference sequence). The CDR3 is 13 amino acids. V lost 7 bases, J lost 4 bases, and 13 bases lay in between. Here the CDR3 reads CASTLLWGTEAFF. The DNA for the CDR3 is TGTGCCAGCACCCTTTTATGGGGCACTGAAGCTTTCTTT.

CDR3 bases: TGTGCCAGCAGTTACTCGAGGAGTAAAGGACTGGCAAGCTATGGCTACACCTTC. Residues: CASSYSRSKGLASYGYTF. The chain links TRBV6-2 or TRBV6-3 to TRBJ1-2, with D hard to call. The V and J ends lost 0 bases and 4 bases respectively, with 21 bases between them. Germline V lookup: CDR1 MNHEY, CDR2 SVGEGT. The CDR3 is 18 residues long.

This clonotype showed up many times. The chain carries TRBV11-3 and TRBJ2-7; 10 nucleotides match TRBD1. The V and J ends lost 5 bases and 4 bases, in that order; junction bases with no gene match: 2. Germline V gene lookup returns CDR1 SGHNT and CDR2 YENEEA. The CDR3 has 13 residues. The CDR3 loop is CASSDRGLYEQYF. DNA for the CDR3: TGTGCCAGCAGCGACAGGGGGCTTTACGAGCAGTACTTC.

This clonotype was seen repeatedly, ten times or more. V and J are TRBV4-1 and TRBJ2-7; 9 positions agree with TRBD2. Germline values: CDR1 MGHRA, CDR2 YSYEKL. There are 15 residues in the CDR3. The J segment lost 2 bases and the V segment lost 1 base, leaving 3 bases of the junction unmatched. The CDR3 bases are TGCGCCAGCAGCCAAGGACTAGCGGAGACCTACGAGCAGTACTTC. This sequence encodes CASSQGLAETYEQYF.

This chain links TRBV12-3 or TRBV12-4 with TRBJ2-2; D gene ambiguous. V lost 5 bases and J lost 5, with 6 bases in between. This CDR3 comprises 12 residues. CDR3 in DNA: TGTGCCAGCAGTCAAATTACCGGGGAGCTGTTTTTT. Translation: CASSQITGELFF.

Regarding this clonotype: Given a much more abundant clone one base away, this may be a read error. V and J are TRBV6-1 and TRBJ2-7; D is undetermined. CDR1 MNHNS and CDR2 SASEGT come from the germline V gene. The CDR3 runs to 11 residues. CDR3 DNA sequence: TGTGCCAGCAGCATCCCCTACGGGCAGTACTTC. This sequence encodes CASSIPYGQYF.

J is TRBJ1-1 and V is TRBV19; a possible D gene is TRBD1 (5 bases). The CDR3 consists of 12 residues. CDR1 and CDR2 (germline): LNHDA, SQIVND (reference sequence). The CDR3 nucleotides are TGTGCTGCCGGGGACGAGAACACTGAAGCTTTCTTT. Protein product: CAAGDENTEAFF.

The rearrangement uses TRBV2 and TRBJ2-7; 9 bases are shared with TRBD1. The CDR3 runs 14 residues. Germline CDR1 reads SNHLY; CDR2 reads FYNNEI. Trimming removed 4 bases from V and 3 bases from J; junction bases left unmatched: 4. This CDR3 is CASSGGTGLYEQYF. In nucleotides, the CDR3 is TGTGCCAGCAGTGGGGGGACAGGGCTCTACGAGCAGTACTTC.

This clonotype is classed as medium-sized. The rearrangement joins TRBV7-6 to TRBJ2-7; possibly TRBD2 for D (5 bases). Germline lookup yields CDR1 SGHVS and CDR2 FNYEAQ. The V end lost 5 bases, the J end lost 7 bases, and 12 bases lay between the germline ends. This CDR3 spans 12 amino acids. CDR3 protein: CASSPGVGEQYF. DNA for the CDR3: TGTGCCAGCAGCCCCGGGGTGGGAGAGCAGTACTTC. Supplemented by reference TRBV7-6 and TRBJ2-7, the full variable domain reads GAGVSQSPRYKVTKRGQDVALRCDPISGHVSLYWYRQALGQGPEFLTYFNYEAQQDKSGLPNDRFSAERPEGSISTLTIQRTEQRDSAMYRCASSPGVGEQYFGPGTRLTVT.